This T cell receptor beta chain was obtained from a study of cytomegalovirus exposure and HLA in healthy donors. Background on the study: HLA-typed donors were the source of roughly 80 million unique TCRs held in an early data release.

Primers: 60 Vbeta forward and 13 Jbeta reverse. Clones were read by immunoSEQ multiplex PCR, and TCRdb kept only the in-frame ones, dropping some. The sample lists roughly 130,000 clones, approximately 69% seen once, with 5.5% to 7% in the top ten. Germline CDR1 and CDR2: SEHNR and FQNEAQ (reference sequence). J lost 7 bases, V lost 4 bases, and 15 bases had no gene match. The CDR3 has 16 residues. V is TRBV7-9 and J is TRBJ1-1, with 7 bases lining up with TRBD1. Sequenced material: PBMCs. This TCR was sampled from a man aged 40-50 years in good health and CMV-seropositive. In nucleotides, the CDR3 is TGTGCCAGCAGCTCTCCCCAGGGACAGCTACCCCTTGAAGCTTTCTTT. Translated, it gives CASSSPQGQLPLEAFF.